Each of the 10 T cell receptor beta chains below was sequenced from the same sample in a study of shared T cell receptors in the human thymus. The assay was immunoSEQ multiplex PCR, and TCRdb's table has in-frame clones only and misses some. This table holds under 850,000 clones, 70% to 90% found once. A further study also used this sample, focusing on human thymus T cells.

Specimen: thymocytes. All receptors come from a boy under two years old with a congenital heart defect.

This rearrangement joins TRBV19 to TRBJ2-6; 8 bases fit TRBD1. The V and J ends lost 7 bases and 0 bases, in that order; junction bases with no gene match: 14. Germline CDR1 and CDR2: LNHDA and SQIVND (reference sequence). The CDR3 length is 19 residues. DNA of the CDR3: TGTGCCAGTAACCCGCGTTTACAGGGGGGTTCCTCTGGGGCCAACGTCCTGACTTTC. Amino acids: CASNPRLQGGSSGANVLTF.

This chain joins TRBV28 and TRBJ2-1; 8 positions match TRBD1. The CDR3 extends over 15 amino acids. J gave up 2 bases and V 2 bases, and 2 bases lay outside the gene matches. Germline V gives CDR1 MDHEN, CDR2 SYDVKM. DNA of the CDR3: TGTGCCAGCAGTTTAGTCAGGGGGCCCTACAATGAGCAGTTCTTC. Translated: CASSLVRGPYNEQFF.

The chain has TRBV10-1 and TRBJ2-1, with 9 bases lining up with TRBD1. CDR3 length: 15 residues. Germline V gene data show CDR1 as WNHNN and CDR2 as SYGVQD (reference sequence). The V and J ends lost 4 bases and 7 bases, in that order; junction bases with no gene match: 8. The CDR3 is CASSVGQGEENEQFF. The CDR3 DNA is TGCGCCAGCAGTGTGGGACAGGGTGAGGAAAATGAGCAGTTCTTC.

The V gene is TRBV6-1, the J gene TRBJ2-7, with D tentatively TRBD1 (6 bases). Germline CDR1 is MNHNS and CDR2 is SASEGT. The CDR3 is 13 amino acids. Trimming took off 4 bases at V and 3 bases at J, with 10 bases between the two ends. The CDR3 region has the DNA TGTGCCAGCAGTGGGACAGATAGCTACGAGCAGTACTTC. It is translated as CASSGTDSYEQYF.

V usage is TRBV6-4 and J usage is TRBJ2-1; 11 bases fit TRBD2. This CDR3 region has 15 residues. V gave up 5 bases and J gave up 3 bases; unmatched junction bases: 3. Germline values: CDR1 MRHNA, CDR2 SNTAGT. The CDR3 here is CASSLGTSGYNEQFF. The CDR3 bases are TGTGCCAGCAGTCTCGGGACTAGCGGCTACAATGAGCAGTTCTTC.

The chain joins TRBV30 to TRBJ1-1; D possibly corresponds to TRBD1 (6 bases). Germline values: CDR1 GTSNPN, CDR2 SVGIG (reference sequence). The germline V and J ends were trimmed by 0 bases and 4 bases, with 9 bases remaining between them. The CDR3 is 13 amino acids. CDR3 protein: CAWSVQGSTEAFF. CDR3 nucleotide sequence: TGTGCCTGGAGTGTACAGGGCAGCACTGAAGCTTTCTTT.

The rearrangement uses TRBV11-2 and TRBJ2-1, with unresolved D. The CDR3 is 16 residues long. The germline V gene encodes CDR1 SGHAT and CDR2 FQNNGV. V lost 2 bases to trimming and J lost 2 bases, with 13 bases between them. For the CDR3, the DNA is TGTGCCAGCAGCTTACGTAAGGCGGCCCCCTACAATGAGCAGTTCTTC. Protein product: CASSLRKAAPYNEQFF.

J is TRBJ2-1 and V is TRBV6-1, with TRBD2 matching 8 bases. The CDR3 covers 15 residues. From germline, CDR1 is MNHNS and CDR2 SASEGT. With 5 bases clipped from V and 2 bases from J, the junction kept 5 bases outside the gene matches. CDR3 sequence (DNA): TGTGCCAGCAGTACCCGCGGGGGGACCTACAATGAGCAGTTCTTC. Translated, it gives CASSTRGGTYNEQFF.

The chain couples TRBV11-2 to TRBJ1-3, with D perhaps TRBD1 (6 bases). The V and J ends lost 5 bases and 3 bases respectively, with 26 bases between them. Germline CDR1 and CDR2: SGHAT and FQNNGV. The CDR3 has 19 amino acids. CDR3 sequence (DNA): TGTGCCAGCAGCGGCCCCCGTTTAGACAGGAGATCGGGTGGAAACACCATATATTTT. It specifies CASSGPRLDRRSGGNTIYF.

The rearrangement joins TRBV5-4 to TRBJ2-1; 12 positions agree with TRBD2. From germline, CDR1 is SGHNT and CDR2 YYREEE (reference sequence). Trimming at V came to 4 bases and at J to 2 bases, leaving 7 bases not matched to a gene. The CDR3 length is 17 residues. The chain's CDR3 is CASSAETSGRAYNEQFF. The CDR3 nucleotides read TGTGCCAGCAGCGCCGAGACTAGCGGGAGAGCCTACAATGAGCAGTTCTTC.